Described below is a single T cell receptor beta chain sequence and its context. As yet, its antigen is unknown. The data stem from a study of cytomegalovirus exposure and HLA in healthy donors. General observations from the study: Cytomegalovirus association was assigned to 150 to 200 TCR beta chains.

Primers for the PCR totalled 60 Vbeta and 13 Jbeta. Here immunoSEQ multiplex PCR was the method, and the copy in TCRdb shows in-frame clones only, minus some. The table lists approximately 130,000 clones, approximately 60% of them singletons. Germline V gene lookup returns CDR1 ENHRY and CDR2 SYGVKD. Trimming stripped 8 bases from V and 3 bases from J, with 19 bases between. This CDR3 spans 15 amino acids. Sequenced material: PBMCs. V usage is TRBV10-3 and J usage is TRBJ1-1, with D maybe TRBD1 (5 bases). The TCR originated in a woman in her thirties or forties in good health and CMV-seronegative. CDR3 sequence (DNA): TGTGCCATCGGAACGCCCCGGACAAAGGACACTGAAGCTTTCTTT. Translating it yields CAIGTPRTKDTEAFF.